This TCR beta chain appears in the sequencing data of a study of blood T cell repertoires in COVID-19. Background on the study: T cells, B-cell-depleted T cells, or PBMCs provided the cDNA or gDNA that served as material.

This table comes from immunoSEQ multiplex PCR, and its TCRdb copy is limited to in-frame clones, with some not included. The sample yields 400,000 to 550,000 clones, about 85% seen once. V was pared by 4 bases and J by 2 bases, with 12 bases of the junction left unmatched. The V gene's germline CDR1 is ENHRY and CDR2 SYGVKD. This CDR3 is built from 19 residues. The V gene is TRBV10-3, the J gene TRBJ2-3; TRBD2 matches at 13 bases. The material sequenced was PBMCs or T cells enriched from blood (not recorded which). This sequence was found in a woman between 18 and 30 years old with acute COVID-19. As DNA, the CDR3 is TGTGCCATCAGTGGGACGTACACTAGCGGGAGGGCCGTCACAGATACGCAGTATTTT. It is translated as CAISGTYTSGRAVTDTQYF.